This is a list of T cell receptor beta chains from one sample in a study of T cells after yellow fever vaccination. TCRdb fed the 5' RACE reads into MiXCR, producing one record per CDR3 protein. The data contain 100,000 to 150,000 distinct CDR3 sequences, around 7.4% of them singletons. The source material was CD4+ T cells sorted from PBMCs, sampled more than 8 days after the first yellow fever vaccination. The receptors originated from a man aged 18 to 35 who received the YFV17D yellow fever vaccine. Each CDR3 is given with its conserved first and last residue. A D gene is named only where the DNA matches it firmly. Rows give clone size only sometimes, using once, few, many, or a class for an expanded clone.

TRBJ2-1,TRBD2,many,TRBV4-2,TGTGCCAGCAGCCAAGAGGCGGGGGGCGGGTACAATGAGCAGTTCTTC,CASSQEAGGGYNEQFF
TRBJ2-1,NA,many,TRBV5-1,TGCGCCAGCAGCTTGCCGGGGAATGAGCAGTTCTTC,CASSLPGNEQFF
TRBJ1-1,NA,NA,TRBV6-4,TGTGCCAGCAGTGACCATCTGACAGAACGGAACACTGAAGCTTTCTTT,CASSDHLTERNTEAFF
TRBJ2-3,TRBD2,many,TRBV15,TGTGCCACCAGCAGAGTAGATAGCGGGGGGGCTAATACGCAGTATTTT,CATSRVDSGGANTQYF
TRBJ1-4,TRBD1,many,TRBV9,TGTGCCAGCAGCGCATTGACAGGGGTGAATGAAAAACTGTTTTTT,CASSALTGVNEKLFF
TRBJ1-4,NA,many,TRBV5-1,TGCGCCAGCAGCCGCGACCCAGCTAATGAAAAACTGTTTTTT,CASSRDPANEKLFF
TRBJ2-3,TRBD1,many,TRBV24-1,TGTGCCACCAGTGATACCCGGGACAGGGGTGGGACAGATACGCAGTATTTT,CATSDTRDRGGTDTQYF
TRBJ1-5,NA,NA,TRBV5-5,TGTGCCAGCAGCCCTGGGCCTCTGAGTCAGCCCCAGCATTTT,CASSPGPLSQPQHF
TRBJ1-1,NA,many,TRBV5-1,TGCGCCAGCAGCTTAAGAGGGGGAGGAAAATTGAACACTGAAGCTTTCTTT,CASSLRGGGKLNTEAFF
TRBJ2-3,NA,many,TRBV7-8,TGTGCCAGCAGCTTAAGGGCCCGGGGGGCAGGCGATACGCAGTATTTT,CASSLRARGAGDTQYF
TRBJ2-3,NA,many,TRBV18,TGTGCCAGCTCACTAGGTGTTCCAGATACGCAGTATTTT,CASSLGVPDTQYF
TRBJ2-3,TRBD2,many,TRBV29-1,TGCAGCGTTACTAGCGGGGGGAGACCAGGCACAGATACGCAGTATTTT,CSVTSGGRPGTDTQYF
TRBJ2-1,NA,many,TRBV2,TGTGCCAGCAGTGCGGGGGAGCTCTACAATGAGCAGTTCTTC,CASSAGELYNEQFF
TRBJ1-4,TRBD1,many,TRBV6-1,TGTGCCAGCAGACCCCAGGGGGCAGGAGAAAAACTGTTTTTT,CASRPQGAGEKLFF
TRBJ2-1,TRBD1,many,TRBV5-4,TGTGCCAGCAGCCCCCCCGGGCAGGGGGCGATCAATGAGCAGTTCTTC,CASSPPGQGAINEQFF
TRBJ1-3,NA,NA,TRBV7-9,TGTGCCAGCAGCTTAGAGGTCTTCTCTGGAAACACCATATATTTT,CASSLEVFSGNTIYF
TRBJ2-4,NA,many,TRBV5-5,TGTGCCAGCAGCTTGGAGCTGGGTTTGGGCATTCAGTACTTC,CASSLELGLGIQYF
TRBJ1-4,TRBD1,many,TRBV7-6,TGTGCCAGCAGCCCGTCGCAGGGGGCTTCGCAGGAAAAACTGTTTTTT,CASSPSQGASQEKLFF
TRBJ1-3,NA,many,TRBV12-3/TRBV12-4,TGTGCCAGCAGTTTAACAGACCGTAACACCATATATTTT,CASSLTDRNTIYF
TRBJ2-1,NA,few,TRBV19,TGTGCCAGTAAGGTCTCGGTCTCATCCTACAATGAGCAGTTCTTC,CASKVSVSSYNEQFF
TRBJ1-2,NA,many,TRBV11-2,TGTGCCAGCAGCTTACAGGGTGTAGGCTACACCTTC,CASSLQGVGYTF
TRBJ2-2,NA,many,TRBV18,TGTGCCAGCTCACCACGGGCAGCGGCTAACACCGGGGAGCTGTTTTTT,CASSPRAAANTGELFF